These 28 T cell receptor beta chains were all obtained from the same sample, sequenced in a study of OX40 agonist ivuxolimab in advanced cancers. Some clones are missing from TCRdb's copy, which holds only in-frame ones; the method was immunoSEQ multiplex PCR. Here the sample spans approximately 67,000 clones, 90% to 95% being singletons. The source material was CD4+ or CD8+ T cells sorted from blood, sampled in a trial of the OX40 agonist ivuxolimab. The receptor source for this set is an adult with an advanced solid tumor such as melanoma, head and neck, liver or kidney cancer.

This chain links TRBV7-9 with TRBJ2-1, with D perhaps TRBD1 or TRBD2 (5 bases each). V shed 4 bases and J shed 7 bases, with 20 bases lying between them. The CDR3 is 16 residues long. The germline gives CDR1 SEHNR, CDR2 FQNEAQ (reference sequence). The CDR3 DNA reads TGTGCCAGCAGCTCCTCTCGGGACGGGTGGCTTAATGAGCAGTTCTTC. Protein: CASSSSRDGWLNEQFF.

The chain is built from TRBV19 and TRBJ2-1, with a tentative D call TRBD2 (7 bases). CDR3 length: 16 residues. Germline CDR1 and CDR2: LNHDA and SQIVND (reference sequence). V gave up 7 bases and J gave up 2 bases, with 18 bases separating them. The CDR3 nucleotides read TGTGCCAGTACCCCTGAGGAGGGGGGGACCTACAATGAGCAGTTCTTC. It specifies CASTPEEGGTYNEQFF.

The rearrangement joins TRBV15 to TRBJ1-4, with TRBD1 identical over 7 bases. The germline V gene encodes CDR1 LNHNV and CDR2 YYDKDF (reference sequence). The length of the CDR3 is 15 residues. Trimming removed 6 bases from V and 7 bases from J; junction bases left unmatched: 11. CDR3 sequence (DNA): TGTGCCACCAGACCTCGACAGGGAGGGCTTGAAAAACTGTTTTTT. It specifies CATRPRQGGLEKLFF.

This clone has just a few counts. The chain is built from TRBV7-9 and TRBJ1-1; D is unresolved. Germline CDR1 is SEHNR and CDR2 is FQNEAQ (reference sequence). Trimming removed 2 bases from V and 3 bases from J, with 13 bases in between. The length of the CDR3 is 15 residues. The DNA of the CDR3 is TGTGCCAGCAGCTTATTTCCGGCCGGGGACACTGAAGCTTTCTTT. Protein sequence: CASSLFPAGDTEAFF.

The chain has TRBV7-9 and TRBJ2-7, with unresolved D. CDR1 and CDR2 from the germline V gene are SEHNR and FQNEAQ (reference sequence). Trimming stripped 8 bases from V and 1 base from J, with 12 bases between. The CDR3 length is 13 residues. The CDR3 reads CASRPDNSYEQYF. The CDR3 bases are TGTGCCAGCCGCCCCGACAATTCCTACGAGCAGTACTTC.

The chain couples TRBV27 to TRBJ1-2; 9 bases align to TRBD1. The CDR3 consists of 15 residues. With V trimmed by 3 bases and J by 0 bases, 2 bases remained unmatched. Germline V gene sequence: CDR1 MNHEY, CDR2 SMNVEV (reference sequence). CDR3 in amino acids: CASSFGQGSNYGYTF. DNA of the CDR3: TGTGCCAGCAGTTTCGGACAGGGGTCTAACTATGGCTACACCTTC.

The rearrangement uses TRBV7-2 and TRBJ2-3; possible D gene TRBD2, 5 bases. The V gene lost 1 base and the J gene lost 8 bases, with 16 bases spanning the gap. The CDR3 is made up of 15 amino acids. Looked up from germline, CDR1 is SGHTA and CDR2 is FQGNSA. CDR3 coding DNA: TGTGCCAGCAGCTTAGACGCTAGCCGTGGAAGTACGCAGTATTTT. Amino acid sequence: CASSLDASRGSTQYF.

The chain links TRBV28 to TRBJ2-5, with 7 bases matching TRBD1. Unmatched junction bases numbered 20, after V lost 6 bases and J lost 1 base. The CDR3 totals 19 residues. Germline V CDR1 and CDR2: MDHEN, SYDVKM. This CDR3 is CASSSNHIRDRGPQETQYF. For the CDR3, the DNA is TGTGCCAGCAGCTCCAATCACATCAGGGACAGAGGACCCCAAGAGACCCAGTACTTC.

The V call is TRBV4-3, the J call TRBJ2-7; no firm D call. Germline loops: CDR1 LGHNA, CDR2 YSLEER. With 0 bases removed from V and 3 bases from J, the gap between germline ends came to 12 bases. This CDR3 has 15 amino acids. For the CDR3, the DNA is TGCGCCAGCAGCCAAGATCATCAGAGTTACTACGAGCAGTACTTC. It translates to CASSQDHQSYYEQYF.

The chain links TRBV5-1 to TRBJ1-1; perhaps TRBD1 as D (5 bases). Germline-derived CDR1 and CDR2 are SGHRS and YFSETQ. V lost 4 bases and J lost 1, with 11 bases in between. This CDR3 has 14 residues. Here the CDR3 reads CASSLKQENTEAFF. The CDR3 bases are TGCGCCAGCAGCCTAAAACAGGAGAACACTGAAGCTTTCTTT.

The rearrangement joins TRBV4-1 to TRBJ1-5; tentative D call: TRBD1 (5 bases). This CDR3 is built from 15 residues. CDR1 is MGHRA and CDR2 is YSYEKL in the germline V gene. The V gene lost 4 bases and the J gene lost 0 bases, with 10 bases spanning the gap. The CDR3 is CASSLGEDSNQPQHF. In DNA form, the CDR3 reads TGCGCCAGCAGCCTAGGGGAAGATAGCAATCAGCCCCAGCATTTT.

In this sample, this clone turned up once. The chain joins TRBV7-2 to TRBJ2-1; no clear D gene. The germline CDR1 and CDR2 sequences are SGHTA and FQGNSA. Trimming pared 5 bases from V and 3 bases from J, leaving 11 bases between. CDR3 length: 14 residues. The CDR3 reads CASSPLVFYNEQFF. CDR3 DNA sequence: TGTGCCAGCAGCCCGCTTGTCTTCTACAATGAGCAGTTCTTC.

The CDR3 nucleotides are TGTGCTAGTGGTTTGGACAAGACGGGTACTAGCAATCAGCCCCAGCATTTT. Its protein is CASGLDKTGTSNQPQHF. V is TRBV12-5 and J is TRBJ1-5; D not resolved. CDR1 is LGHNT, CDR2 FRNRAP, per germline. With 1 base removed from V and 0 bases from J, the gap between germline ends came to 13 bases. This CDR3 is built from 17 residues. Looking up the rest from reference TRBV12-5 and TRBJ1-5 gives the full variable domain: DARVTQTPRHKVTEMGQEVTMRCQPILGHNTVFWYRQTMMQGLELLAYFRNRAPLDDSGMPKDRFSAEMPDATLATLKIQPSEPRDSAVYFCASGLDKTGTSNQPQHFGDGTRLSIL.

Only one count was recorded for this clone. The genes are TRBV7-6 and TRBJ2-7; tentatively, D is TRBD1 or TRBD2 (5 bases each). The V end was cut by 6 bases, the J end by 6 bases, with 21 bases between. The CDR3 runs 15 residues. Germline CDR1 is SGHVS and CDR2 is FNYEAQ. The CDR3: CASSPAAGSQGEQYF. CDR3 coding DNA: TGTGCCAGCAGTCCAGCGGCGGGCTCCCAGGGCGAGCAGTACTTC.

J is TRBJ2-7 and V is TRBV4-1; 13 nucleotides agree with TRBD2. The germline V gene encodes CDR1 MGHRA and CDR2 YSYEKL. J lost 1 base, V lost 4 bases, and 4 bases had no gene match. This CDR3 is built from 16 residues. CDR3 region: CASSLRLAGGSYEQYF. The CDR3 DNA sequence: TGCGCCAGCAGCCTCCGACTAGCGGGAGGTTCCTACGAGCAGTACTTC.

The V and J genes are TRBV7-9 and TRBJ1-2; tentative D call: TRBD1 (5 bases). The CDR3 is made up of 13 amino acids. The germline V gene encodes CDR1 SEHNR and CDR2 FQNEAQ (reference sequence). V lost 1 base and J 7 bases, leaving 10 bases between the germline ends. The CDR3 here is CASSLGQQGGYTF. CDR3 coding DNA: TGTGCCAGCAGCTTAGGTCAGCAGGGTGGCTACACCTTC.

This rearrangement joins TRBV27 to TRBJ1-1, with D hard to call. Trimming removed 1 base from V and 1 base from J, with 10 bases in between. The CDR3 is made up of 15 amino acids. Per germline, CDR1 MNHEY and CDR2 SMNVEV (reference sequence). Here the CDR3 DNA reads TGTGCCAGCAGTTTATTCCCGACGGAGAACACTGAAGCTTTCTTT. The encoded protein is CASSLFPTENTEAFF.

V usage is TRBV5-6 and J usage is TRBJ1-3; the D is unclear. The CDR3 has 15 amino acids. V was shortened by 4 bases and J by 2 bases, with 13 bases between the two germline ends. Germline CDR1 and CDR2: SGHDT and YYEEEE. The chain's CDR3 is CASSVTVVTGNTIYF. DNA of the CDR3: TGTGCCAGCAGCGTGACCGTAGTTACTGGAAACACCATATATTTT.

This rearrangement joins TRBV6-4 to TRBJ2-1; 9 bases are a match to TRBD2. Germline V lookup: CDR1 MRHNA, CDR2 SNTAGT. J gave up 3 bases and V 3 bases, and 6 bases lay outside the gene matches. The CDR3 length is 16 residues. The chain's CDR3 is CASSELGLANYNEQFF. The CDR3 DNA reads TGTGCCAGCAGTGAACTCGGACTAGCGAACTACAATGAGCAGTTCTTC.

For the CDR3, the DNA is TGTGCCAGCAGCTTAGCAGCATATGAAAAACTGTTTTTT. This codes for CASSLAAYEKLFF. This chain uses TRBV11-2 with TRBJ1-4; no firm D call. This CDR3 has 13 residues. Trimming pared 1 base from V and 6 bases from J, leaving 6 bases between. From germline, CDR1 is SGHAT and CDR2 FQNNGV.

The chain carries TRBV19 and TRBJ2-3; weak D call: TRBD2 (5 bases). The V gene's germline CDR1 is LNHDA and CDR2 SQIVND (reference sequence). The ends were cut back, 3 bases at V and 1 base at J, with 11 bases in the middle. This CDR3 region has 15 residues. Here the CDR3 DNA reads TGTGCCAGTAGTATTTCCGGGGTTGGCACAGATACGCAGTATTTT. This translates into CASSISGVGTDTQYF.

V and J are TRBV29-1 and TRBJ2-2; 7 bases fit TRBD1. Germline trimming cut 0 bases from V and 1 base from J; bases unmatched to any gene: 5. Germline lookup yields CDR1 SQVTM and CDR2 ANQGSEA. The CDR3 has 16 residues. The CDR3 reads CSVEEEGTENTGELFF. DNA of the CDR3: TGCAGCGTTGAAGAGGAAGGGACAGAGAACACCGGGGAGCTGTTTTTT.

Here the CDR3 reads CASSLSVTGTTNEKLFF. The CDR3, as DNA: TGTGCCAGCAGTTTATCAGTTACTGGAACAACTAATGAAAAACTGTTTTTT. V gene TRBV27 combines with J gene TRBJ1-4; D is unclear. Germline assignment: CDR1 MNHEY and CDR2 SMNVEV (reference sequence). The CDR3 runs 17 residues. Trimming shortened V by 0 bases and J by 0 bases, and 11 bases separated the two germline ends.

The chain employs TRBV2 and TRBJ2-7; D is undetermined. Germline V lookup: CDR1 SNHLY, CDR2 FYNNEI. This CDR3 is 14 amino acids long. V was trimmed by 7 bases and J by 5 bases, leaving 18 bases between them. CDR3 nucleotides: TGTGCCAGCATGCCCCAAGGCACGTTAGACGAGCAGTACTTC. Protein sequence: CASMPQGTLDEQYF.

CDR3 nucleotides: TGTGCCAGCAGCTATGGGGGGGCGAACACTGAAGCTTTCTTT. Protein product: CASSYGGANTEAFF. V usage is TRBV27 and J usage is TRBJ1-1; a weak D match, TRBD1 (6 bases). V lost 6 bases and J lost 1, with 12 bases in between. This CDR3 has 14 residues. Germline V gives CDR1 MNHEY, CDR2 SMNVEV (reference sequence).

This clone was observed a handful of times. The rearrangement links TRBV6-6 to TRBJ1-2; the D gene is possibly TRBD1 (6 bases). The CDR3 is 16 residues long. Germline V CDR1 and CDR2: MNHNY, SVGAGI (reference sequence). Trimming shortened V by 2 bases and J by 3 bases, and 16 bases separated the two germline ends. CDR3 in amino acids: CASSYNSLRGDYGYTF. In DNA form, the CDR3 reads TGTGCCAGCAGTTACAATAGTCTCAGGGGCGACTATGGCTACACCTTC.

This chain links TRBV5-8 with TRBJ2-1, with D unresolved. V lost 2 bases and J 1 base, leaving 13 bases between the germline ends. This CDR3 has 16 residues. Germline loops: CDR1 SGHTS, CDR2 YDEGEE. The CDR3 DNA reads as TGTGCCAGCAGCTTCCTTTGGGCGGAATCCTACAATGAGCAGTTCTTC. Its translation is CASSFLWAESYNEQFF.

The CDR3 sequence: CASSIRDRGIRETQYF. As DNA, the CDR3 is TGTGCCAGCAGCATCCGGGACAGGGGAATACGAGAGACCCAGTACTTC. V usage is TRBV7-8 and J usage is TRBJ2-5, with 10 bases identical to TRBD1. V lost 5 bases, J lost 4 bases, and 10 bases stayed unmatched. CDR3 length: 16 residues. The germline gives CDR1 SGHVS, CDR2 FQNEAQ.